The clone carrying this TCR beta chain came up many times. The antigen remains undetermined. Method: immunoSEQ multiplex PCR; TCRdb's copy keeps in-frame clones and lacks some. The sample presents 38,000 or so clones, none singletons. The data were obtained in a study of T cells after posttransplantation cyclophosphamide. Findings of the study overall: TRB clonality was highly associated with recipient CMV seropositivity and reactivation. Donor-recipient repertoire similarity was low at 1-2 months, rising over year one. Skin or GI-infiltrating T cells shared few TRB sequences with blood.

The related graft donor's blood sample was taken on the day of bone marrow donation. The receptor was derived from a middle-aged man in good health, CMV-negative, and a related stem cell transplant donor. Sequenced sample: PBMCs.

The CDR3 nucleotides read TGCGCCAGCAGCTTGGAGACAGGGGAAGTCTATGGCTACACCTTC. Protein: CASSLETGEVYGYTF. The gene calls are TRBV5-1 and TRBJ1-2, with 8 bases lining up with TRBD1. This CDR3 has 15 residues. Germline V gene data show CDR1 as SGHRS and CDR2 as YFSETQ. J was trimmed by 4 bases and V by 0 bases; bases with no gene match: 5.